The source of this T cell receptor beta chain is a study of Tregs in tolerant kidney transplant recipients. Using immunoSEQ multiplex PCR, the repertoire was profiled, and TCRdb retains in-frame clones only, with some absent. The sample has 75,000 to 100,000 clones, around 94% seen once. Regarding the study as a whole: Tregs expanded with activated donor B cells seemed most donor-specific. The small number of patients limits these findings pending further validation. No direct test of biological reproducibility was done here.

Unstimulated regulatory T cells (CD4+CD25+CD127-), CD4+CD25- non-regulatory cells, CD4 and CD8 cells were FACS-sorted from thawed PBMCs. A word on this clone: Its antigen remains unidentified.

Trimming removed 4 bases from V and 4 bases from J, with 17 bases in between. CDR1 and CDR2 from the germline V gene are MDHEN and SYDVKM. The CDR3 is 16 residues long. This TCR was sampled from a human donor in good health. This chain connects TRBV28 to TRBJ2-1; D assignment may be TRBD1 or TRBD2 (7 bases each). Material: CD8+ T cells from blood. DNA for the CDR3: TGTGCCAGCAGTTGGAGCCAGGGGGGGAATTACAATGAGCAGTTCTTC. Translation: CASSWSQGGNYNEQFF.